The 29 T cell receptor beta chains reported below all come from one sample, sequenced in a study of blood T cell repertoires in COVID-19 (dated by TCRdb to 2018 to 2021). Library construction relied on the immunoSEQ multiplex PCR assay. TCRdb limited this immuneACCESS table to in-frame rearrangements with V and J called. A share of clones is missing; checked studies link under half to unresolved V genes, and the rest is unexplained. This sample comprises about 260,000 clones, 65% to 90% of them detected only once. The ten most abundant clones make up about an eighth of the sample. Sequencing was done on a sample of peripheral blood. The receptor set was obtained from a human donor in a cohort sampled during active COVID-19.

This clone showed up just once. The rearrangement uses TRBV27 and TRBJ2-3; tentative D call: TRBD1 (6 bases). In germline, CDR1 is MNHEY, CDR2 SMNVEV (reference sequence). This CDR3 is 14 amino acids long. V was clipped by 5 bases and J by 2 bases, with 11 bases between them. Here the CDR3 reads CASSRTAFTDTQYF. CDR3 sequence (DNA): TGTGCCAGCAGTCGGACAGCCTTCACAGATACGCAGTATTTT.

The V call is TRBV28, the J call TRBJ1-5, with no clear D. This CDR3 has 15 residues. Between the trimmed V and J ends, which lost 6 bases and 2 bases, there was a span of 14 bases. Germline-derived CDR1 and CDR2 are MDHEN and SYDVKM. The CDR3 here is CASRYGGRRNQPQHF. The CDR3 nucleotides read TGTGCCAGCAGGTATGGAGGACGCCGCAATCAGCCCCAGCATTTT.

The rearrangement joins TRBV4-2 to TRBJ2-3; weak D call: TRBD2 (6 bases). Looked up from germline, CDR1 is LGHNA and CDR2 is YNFKEQ. V lost 4 bases to trimming and J lost 8 bases, with 19 bases between them. This CDR3 is built from 15 residues. The chain's CDR3 is CASSPLAVGGGTQYF. The CDR3 DNA reads TGTGCCAGCAGCCCTTTAGCGGTTGGGGGTGGTACGCAGTATTTT.

This chain connects TRBV5-5 to TRBJ1-3; 7 nucleotides agree with TRBD1. The germline V gene encodes CDR1 SGHKS and CDR2 YYEKEE (reference sequence). With V trimmed by 4 bases and J by 1 base, 5 bases remained unmatched. CDR3 size: 15 residues. The CDR3 spells CASSPTTGSGNTIYF. CDR3 in DNA: TGTGCCAGCAGCCCGACGACAGGGTCTGGAAACACCATATATTTT.

DNA for the CDR3: TGTGCCAGCAGCTATACCCAACTAGAGAACACTGAAGCTTTCTTT. Its translation is CASSYTQLENTEAFF. This chain links TRBV7-2 with TRBJ1-1; the D is unclear. The CDR3 covers 15 residues. CDR1 and CDR2 from the germline V gene are SGHTA and FQGNSA. V lost 4 bases to trimming and J lost 1 base, with 13 bases between them.

This chain links TRBV7-2 with TRBJ1-4; D not resolved. The V gene lost 5 bases and the J gene lost 2 bases, with 12 bases spanning the gap. The CDR3 is 15 residues long. Germline CDR1 SGHTA, CDR2 FQGNSA. The CDR3 nucleotides read TGTGCCAGCAGCCCGACAAGAGCTACTAATGAAAAACTGTTTTTT. Protein sequence: CASSPTRATNEKLFF.

The rearrangement joins TRBV14 to TRBJ2-5; 10 bases align to TRBD1. V shed 2 bases and J 1 base; nucleotides not matched to a gene: 10. Germline CDR1 SGHDN, CDR2 FVKESK. The CDR3 is made up of 18 amino acids. The CDR3 nucleotides read TGTGCCAGCAGCCAAAAAAGACCCGGGACAGGGGTCCAAGAGACCCAGTACTTC. Translated, it gives CASSQKRPGTGVQETQYF.

In DNA, the CDR3 is TGTGCCATCGGGAGACTAGAGACAGATACGCAGTATTTT. Its translation is CAIGRLETDTQYF. The V gene is TRBV10-3, the J gene TRBJ2-3, with D perhaps TRBD2 (6 bases). Trimming shortened V by 8 bases and J by 3 bases, and 12 bases separated the two germline ends. CDR3 length: 13 residues. Germline V gene sequence: CDR1 ENHRY, CDR2 SYGVKD.

This clone was seen once. V gene TRBV7-9 combines with J gene TRBJ1-1; no clear D. The CDR3 runs to 15 residues. The germline CDR1 and CDR2 sequences are SEHNR and FQNEAQ (reference sequence). Trimming shortened V by 4 bases and J by 1 base, and 13 bases separated the two germline ends. CDR3 protein: CASSSAGFWNTEAFF. CDR3 nucleotides: TGTGCCAGCAGCTCTGCAGGATTCTGGAACACTGAAGCTTTCTTT.

The rearrangement links TRBV29-1 to TRBJ2-1, with a weak D call TRBD2 (6 bases). The CDR3 has 12 amino acids. The V gene's germline CDR1 is SQVTM and CDR2 ANQGSEA. The V gene lost 7 bases and the J gene lost 4 bases, with 11 bases spanning the gap. This CDR3 reads CSAGGSYNEQFF. CDR3 in DNA: TGCAGCGCCGGGGGATCATACAATGAGCAGTTCTTC.

The chain couples TRBV1 to TRBJ2-2; TRBD2 is the table's D call and was not checked against the DNA. TRBV1 counts as a pseudogene. The CDR3 is made up of 16 amino acids. The CDR3 protein is CTSSQVLGRAPGELFF. CDR3 nucleotide sequence: TGCACCAGCAGCCAAGTCCTAGGGAGGGCCCCCGGGGAGCTGTTTTTT.

The V call is TRBV7-9, the J call TRBJ1-6, with a tentative D call TRBD1 (5 bases). Germline V gene data show CDR1 as SEHNR and CDR2 as FQNEAQ (reference sequence). The CDR3 is made up of 14 amino acids. V was clipped by 5 bases and J by 6 bases, with 11 bases between them. The CDR3 nucleotides are TGTGCCAGCAGCCCGCCGACAGCTAATTCACCCCTCCACTTT. Translated: CASSPPTANSPLHF. Looking up the rest from reference TRBV7-9 and TRBJ1-6 gives the full variable domain: DTGVSQNPRHKITKRGQNVTFRCDPISEHNRLYWYRQTLGQGPEFLTYFQNEAQLEKSRLLSDRFSAERPKGSFSTLEIQRTEQGDSAMYLCASSPPTANSPLHFGNGTRLTVT.

This clone has just one count. The chain couples TRBV12-5 to TRBJ1-1; tentative D call: TRBD1 (6 bases). This CDR3 has 13 amino acids. Germline V gene sequence: CDR1 LGHNT, CDR2 FRNRAP. The ends were cut back, 6 bases at V and 4 bases at J, with 12 bases in the middle. CDR3 in amino acids: CASGSQGFTEAFF. The CDR3 coding sequence is TGTGCTAGTGGCTCACAGGGTTTCACTGAAGCTTTCTTT.

This clone was seen a single time. The CDR3 nucleotides are TGTGCCAGCAGCGCTGCTACTAGCACAGATACGCAGTATTTT. Protein: CASSAATSTDTQYF. The chain uses TRBV9 and TRBJ2-3, with D unclear. The CDR3 totals 14 residues. CDR1 SGDLS and CDR2 YYNGEE come from the germline V gene. The germline V and J ends were trimmed by 3 bases and 0 bases, with 8 bases remaining between them.

This chain uses TRBV7-9 with TRBJ2-1, with unresolved D. Germline loops: CDR1 SEHNR, CDR2 FQNEAQ (reference sequence). The germline V and J ends were trimmed by 1 base and 1 base, with 11 bases remaining between them. CDR3 length: 16 amino acids. The CDR3: CASSLGLAESYNEQFF. The CDR3 DNA reads TGTGCCAGCAGCTTAGGGCTGGCGGAGTCCTACAATGAGCAGTTCTTC.

This sequence joins TRBV19 and TRBJ2-7, with 8 bases lining up with TRBD2. The CDR3 covers 15 residues. Germline V lookup: CDR1 LNHDA, CDR2 SQIVND (reference sequence). The V gene end was trimmed by 6 bases and the J gene end by 1 base; junction bases not matched to a gene: 8. The CDR3 coding sequence is TGTGCCAGTAGCCCCTCCGGGAGGGCGTCCTACGAGCAGTACTTC. Amino acid sequence: CASSPSGRASYEQYF.

The J gene is TRBJ1-5, the V gene TRBV6-2 or TRBV6-3; unclear D gene. This CDR3 contains 12 residues. V lost 0 bases and J 10 bases, leaving 7 bases between the germline ends. The germline CDR1 and CDR2 sequences are MNHEY and SVGEGT. The CDR3 spells CASSYSTGPQHF. The DNA of the CDR3 is TGTGCCAGCAGTTACTCAACGGGTCCCCAGCATTTT.

This chain connects TRBV3-1 (or the pseudogene TRBV3-2) to TRBJ2-5; 14 nucleotides agree with TRBD2. The V gene end was trimmed by 8 bases and the J gene end by 2 bases; junction bases not matched to a gene: 7. The CDR3 length is 16 residues. Looked up from germline, CDR1 is LGHDT and CDR2 is YNNKEL (reference sequence). Here the CDR3 DNA reads TGTGCCAGCCGACTAGCGGGAGGGAGGAATCAAGAGACCCAGTACTTC. Translated: CASRLAGGRNQETQYF.

The chain is built from TRBV19 and TRBJ2-1; D may be TRBD2 (5 bases). The CDR3 runs 15 residues. Trimming cost V 1 base and J 4 bases, with 11 bases left between them. Germline V CDR1 and CDR2: LNHDA, SQIVND (reference sequence). In DNA form, the CDR3 reads TGTGCCAGTAGTATAGGAGGTAGCGCTTACAATGAGCAGTTCTTC. Its translation is CASSIGGSAYNEQFF. The full variable domain, in which reference TRBV19 and TRBJ2-1 provide the parts outside the CDR3, is DGGITQSPKYLFRKEGQNVTLSCEQNLNHDAMYWYRQDPGQGLRLIYYSQIVNDFQKGDIAEGYSVSREKKESFPLTVTSAQKNPTAFYLCASSIGGSAYNEQFFGPGTRLTVL.

This clone has only a few counts. The J gene is TRBJ2-3, the V gene TRBV4-2; 9 bases align to TRBD2. Germline V CDR1 and CDR2: LGHNA, YNFKEQ. Trimming took 3 bases from V and 7 from J; bases not matched to a gene: 14. CDR3 size: 17 residues. DNA of the CDR3: TGTGCCAGCAGCCAGGGCACTGTAGCGGGGGTTGTGAATACGCAGTATTTT. Residues: CASSQGTVAGVVNTQYF.

This rearrangement joins TRBV5-5 to TRBJ1-2, with unresolved D. Germline lookup yields CDR1 SGHKS and CDR2 YYEKEE (reference sequence). This CDR3 has 15 residues. V gave up 2 bases and J gave up 6 bases, with 17 bases separating them. The CDR3 DNA sequence: TGTGCCAGCAGCTTACCGCCCGGAGGGAGCAATGGCTACACCTTC. Amino acids: CASSLPPGGSNGYTF.

Comments on this clone: The same CDR3 also results from other DNA sequences found in this sample. J is TRBJ1-4 and V is TRBV11-2, with 9 bases fitting TRBD1. The junction had 6 bases not matched to a gene; V was cut back by 5 bases and J by 8 bases. Germline CDR1 is SGHAT and CDR2 is FQNNGV. The CDR3 loop spans 14 amino acids. CDR3 DNA: TGTGCCAGCAGCCGGAACAGGGGGCGAGAAAAACTGTTTTTT. It codes for CASSRNRGREKLFF. Full variable domain (remainder filled in from reference TRBV11-2 and TRBJ1-4): EAGVAQSPRYKIIEKRQSVAFWCNPISGHATLYWYQQILGQGPKLLIQFQNNGVVDDSQLPKDRFSAERLKGVDSTLKIQPAKLEDSAVYLCASSRNRGREKLFFGSGTQLSVL.

This clone was detected a few times. The chain employs TRBV24-1 and TRBJ2-3, with 10 bases fitting TRBD2. The CDR3 contains 16 residues. With 3 bases clipped from V and 1 base from J, the junction kept 3 bases outside the gene matches. Germline V gene lookup returns CDR1 KGHDR and CDR2 SFDVKD. CDR3 residues: CATSDPSGSGTDTQYF. The CDR3 region has the DNA TGTGCCACCAGTGATCCTAGCGGGAGTGGCACAGATACGCAGTATTTT.

The chain combines TRBV5-4 with TRBJ1-1, with unresolved D. CDR3 size: 16 residues. Trimming shortened V by 3 bases and J by 3 bases, and 18 bases separated the two germline ends. Germline V gives CDR1 SGHNT, CDR2 YYREEE (reference sequence). The CDR3 DNA follows: TGTGCCAGCAGCTCCCCCTCATCGGGTGATTACACTGAAGCTTTCTTT. Its protein is CASSSPSSGDYTEAFF.

This chain connects TRBV6-2 or TRBV6-3 to TRBJ1-2; 8 bases fit TRBD1. In germline, CDR1 is MNHEY, CDR2 SVGEGT. V lost 1 base to trimming and J lost 6 bases; unmatched junction nucleotides: 7. This CDR3 has 15 amino acids. The CDR3 region is CASSYLGQAVDGYTF. The CDR3 region has the DNA TGTGCCAGCAGTTACTTGGGACAGGCAGTGGATGGCTACACCTTC.

A remark on this clone: Other DNA sequences of this sample code for an identical CDR3. The chain uses TRBV18 and TRBJ2-3, with D maybe TRBD2 (6 bases). Germline CDR1 and CDR2: KGHSH and LQKENI. V lost 2 bases, J lost 0 bases, and 9 bases lay in between. The CDR3 covers 15 residues. The CDR3 sequence: CASSPGGASTDTQYF. DNA for the CDR3: TGTGCCAGCTCACCAGGCGGGGCTAGCACAGATACGCAGTATTTT. Together with reference TRBV18 and TRBJ2-3, the CDR3 gives the full variable domain: NAGVMQNPRHLVRRRGQEARLRCSPMKGHSHVYWYRQLPEEGLKFMVYLQKENIIDESGMPKERFSAEFPKEGPSILRIQQVVRGDSAAYFCASSPGGASTDTQYFGPGTRLTVL.

V gene TRBV7-2 combines with J gene TRBJ2-3, with a weak D call TRBD1 (6 bases). V was pared by 6 bases and J by 2 bases, with 9 bases between. CDR1 and CDR2 (germline): SGHTA, FQGNSA. The CDR3 has 13 amino acids. DNA of the CDR3: TGTGCCAGCAGGGGACAAGACACAGATACGCAGTATTTT. Protein: CASRGQDTDTQYF.

The chain employs TRBV19 and TRBJ2-3, with 10 bases matching TRBD2. The CDR3 is made up of 13 amino acids. Germline V gene sequence: CDR1 LNHDA, CDR2 SQIVND (reference sequence). J lost 3 bases, V lost 10 bases, and 4 bases had no gene match. CDR3 DNA sequence: TGTGCCACGGGACTAGCGAGTACAGATACGCAGTATTTT. Its translation: CATGLASTDTQYF.

The genes are TRBV2 and TRBJ2-3; D may be TRBD1 (5 bases). The CDR3 runs 15 residues. Germline CDR1 and CDR2: SNHLY and FYNNEI. With 3 bases removed from V and 5 bases from J, the gap between germline ends came to 15 bases. The CDR3 coding sequence is TGTGCCAGCAGTGATCCGGCCAGGGCAGGAGATACGCAGTATTTT. Translated: CASSDPARAGDTQYF.